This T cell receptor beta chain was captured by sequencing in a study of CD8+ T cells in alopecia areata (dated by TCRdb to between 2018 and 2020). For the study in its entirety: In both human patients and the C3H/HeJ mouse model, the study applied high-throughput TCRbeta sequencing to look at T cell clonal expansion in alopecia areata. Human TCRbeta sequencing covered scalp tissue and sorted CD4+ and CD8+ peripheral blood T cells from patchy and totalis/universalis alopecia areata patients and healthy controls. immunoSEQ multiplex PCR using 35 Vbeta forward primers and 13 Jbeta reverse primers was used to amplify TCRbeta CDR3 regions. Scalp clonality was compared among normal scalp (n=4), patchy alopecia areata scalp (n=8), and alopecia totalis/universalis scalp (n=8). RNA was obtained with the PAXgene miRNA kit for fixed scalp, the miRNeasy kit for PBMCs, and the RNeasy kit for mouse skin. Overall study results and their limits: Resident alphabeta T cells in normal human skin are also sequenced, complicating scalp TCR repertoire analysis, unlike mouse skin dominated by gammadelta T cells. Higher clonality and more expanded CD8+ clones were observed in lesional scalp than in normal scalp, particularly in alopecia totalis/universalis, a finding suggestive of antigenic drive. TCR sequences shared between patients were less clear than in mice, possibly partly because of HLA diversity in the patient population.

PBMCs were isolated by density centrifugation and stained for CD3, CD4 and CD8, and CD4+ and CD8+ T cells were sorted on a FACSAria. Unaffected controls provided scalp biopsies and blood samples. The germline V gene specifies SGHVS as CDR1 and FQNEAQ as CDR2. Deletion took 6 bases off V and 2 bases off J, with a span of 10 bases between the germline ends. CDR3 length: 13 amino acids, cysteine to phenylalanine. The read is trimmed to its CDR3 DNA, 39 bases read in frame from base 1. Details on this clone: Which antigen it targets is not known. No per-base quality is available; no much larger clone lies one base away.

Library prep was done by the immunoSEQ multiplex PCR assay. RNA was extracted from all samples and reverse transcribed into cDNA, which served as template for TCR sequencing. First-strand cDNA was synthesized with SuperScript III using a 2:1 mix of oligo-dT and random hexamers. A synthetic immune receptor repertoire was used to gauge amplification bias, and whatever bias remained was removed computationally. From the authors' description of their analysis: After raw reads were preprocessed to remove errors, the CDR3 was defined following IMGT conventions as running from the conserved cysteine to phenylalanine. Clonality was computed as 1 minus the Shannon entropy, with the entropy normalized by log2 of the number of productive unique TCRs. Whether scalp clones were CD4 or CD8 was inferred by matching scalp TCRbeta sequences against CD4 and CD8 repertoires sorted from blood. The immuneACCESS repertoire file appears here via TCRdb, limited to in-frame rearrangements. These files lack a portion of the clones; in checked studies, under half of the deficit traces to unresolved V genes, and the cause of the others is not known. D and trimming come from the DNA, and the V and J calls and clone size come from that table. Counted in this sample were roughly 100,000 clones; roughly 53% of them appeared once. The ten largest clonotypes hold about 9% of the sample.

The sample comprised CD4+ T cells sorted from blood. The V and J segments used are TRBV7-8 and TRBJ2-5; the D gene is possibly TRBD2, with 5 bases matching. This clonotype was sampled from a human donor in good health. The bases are TGTGCCAGCAGACCCACGGGGCAAGAGACCCAGTACTTC. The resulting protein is CASRPTGQETQYF.